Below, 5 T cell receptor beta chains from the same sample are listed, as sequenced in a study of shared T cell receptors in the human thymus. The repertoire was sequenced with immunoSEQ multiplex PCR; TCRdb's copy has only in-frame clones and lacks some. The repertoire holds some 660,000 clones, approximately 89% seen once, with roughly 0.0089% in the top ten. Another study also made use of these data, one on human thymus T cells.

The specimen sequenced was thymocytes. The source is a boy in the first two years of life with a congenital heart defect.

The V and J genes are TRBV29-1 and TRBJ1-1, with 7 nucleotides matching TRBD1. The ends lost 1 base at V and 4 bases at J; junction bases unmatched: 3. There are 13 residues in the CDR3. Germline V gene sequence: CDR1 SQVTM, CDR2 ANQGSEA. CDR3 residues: CSVEAAGGTEAFF. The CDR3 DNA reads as TGCAGCGTTGAAGCCGCAGGGGGCACTGAAGCTTTCTTT. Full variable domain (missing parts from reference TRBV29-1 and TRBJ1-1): SAVISQKPSRDICQRGTSLTIQCQVDSQVTMMFWYRQQPGQSLTLIATANQGSEATYESGFVIDKFPISRPNLTFSTLTVSNMSPEDSSIYLCSVEAAGGTEAFFGQGTRLTVV.

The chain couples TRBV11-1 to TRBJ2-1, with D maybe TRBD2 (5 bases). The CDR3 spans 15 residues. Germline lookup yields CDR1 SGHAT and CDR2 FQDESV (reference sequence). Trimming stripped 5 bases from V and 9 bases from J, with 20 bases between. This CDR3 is CASSPGRASSGEQFF. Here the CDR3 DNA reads TGTGCCAGCAGCCCGGGTAGGGCTAGCTCAGGTGAGCAGTTCTTC. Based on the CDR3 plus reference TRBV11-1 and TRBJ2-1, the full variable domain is EAEVAQSPRYKITEKSQAVAFWCDPISGHATLYWYRQILGQGPELLVQFQDESVVDDSQLPKDRFSAERLKGVDSTLKIQPAELGDSAMYLCASSPGRASSGEQFFGPGTRLTVL.

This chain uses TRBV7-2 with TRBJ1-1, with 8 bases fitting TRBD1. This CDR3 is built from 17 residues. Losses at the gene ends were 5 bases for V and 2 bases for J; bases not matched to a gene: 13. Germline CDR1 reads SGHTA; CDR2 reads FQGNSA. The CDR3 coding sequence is TGTGCCAGCAGCCGCCTAACCCGGGACAGGAAAAACACTGAAGCTTTCTTT. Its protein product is CASSRLTRDRKNTEAFF.

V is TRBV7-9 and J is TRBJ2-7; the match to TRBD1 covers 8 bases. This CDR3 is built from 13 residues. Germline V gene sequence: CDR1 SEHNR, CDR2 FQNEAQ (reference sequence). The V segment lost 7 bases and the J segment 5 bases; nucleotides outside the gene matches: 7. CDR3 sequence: CASTKQGGDEQYF. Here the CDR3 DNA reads TGTGCCAGCACCAAACAGGGGGGTGACGAGCAGTACTTC. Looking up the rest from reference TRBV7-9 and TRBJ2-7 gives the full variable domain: DTGVSQNPRHKITKRGQNVTFRCDPISEHNRLYWYRQTLGQGPEFLTYFQNEAQLEKSRLLSDRFSAERPKGSFSTLEIQRTEQGDSAMYLCASTKQGGDEQYFGPGTRLTVT.

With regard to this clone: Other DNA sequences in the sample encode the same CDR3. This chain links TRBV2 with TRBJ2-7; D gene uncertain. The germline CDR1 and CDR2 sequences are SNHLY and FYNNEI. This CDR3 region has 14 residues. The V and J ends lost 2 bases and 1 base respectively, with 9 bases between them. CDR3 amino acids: CASSERDSSYEQYF. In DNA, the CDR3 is TGTGCCAGCAGTGAACGCGACTCGTCCTACGAGCAGTACTTC.